What follows describes a single T cell receptor (beta chain). It has no known antigen specificity. Nothing much larger sits one base from this clone, and base qualities are not available. Healthy HIV-negative adults with no recently reported acute infections or vaccinations were included as donors. Every donor was a Caucasian adult residing in Nashville, Tennessee, USA. Magnetic negative selection was used to enrich CD4+ T cells, after which naive cells were positively selected on CD45RA and the negative fraction became the memory subset. Blood was obtained by leukapheresis, after which PBMCs were separated by Ficoll-Histopaque density gradient centrifugation and cryopreserved in liquid nitrogen vapor phase. Analytical flow cytometry was used to check the purity and quantity of each magnetically sorted T cell population. Each sorted fraction had its genomic DNA isolated and then quantified by UV absorbance on a Nanodrop 2000c.

The data were taken from a study of shared clonotypes between healthy human individuals (dated by TCRdb to 2018 to 2020). The study in broad terms: The cohort comprised a couple of women and three men aged 18 to 49 years. For each donor, CD4 naive and CD4 memory were each given three plates, CD8 naive was given two plates, and CD8 memory was given one plate. Libraries were prepared and TCR repertoires were sequenced by different laboratories using diverse techniques, in order to increase sequencing depth and limit assay-specific biases. Between about 0.85 and 8.9 billion PBMCs per donor were obtained by leukapheresis. The study deeply sequenced blood TCR repertoires of five healthy adults to estimate repertoire size and the extent of clonotype sharing between individuals.

Using the deep immunoSEQ assay, TCR CDR3 regions were amplified from genomic DNA by multiplex PCR. For each cell subset, the extracted genomic DNA was distributed evenly across all wells of several immunoSEQ 96-well plates, and each plate served as one replicate. Each replicate PCR for sorted subsets received roughly 0.2 ug genomic DNA, equal to roughly 30,000 T cell genomes. Purified libraries were measured with a Qubit 3.0 fluorometer, size-checked on a Bioanalyzer 2100, and measured again with the KAPA Library Quantification kit. A separate single-read 150-cycle Illumina NextSeq 550 flow cell was used to sequence each immunoSEQ 96-well plate. Processing in the source paper ran as follows. The immunoSEQ output contained only junctional sequences without quality scores, so filtering could not match that applied to full-length reads. To assign V/J genes and CDR3, sequences were annotated against IMGT germline references using PyIR, a Python wrapper for IgBLAST v1.9. Reads with weak V/J assignments (E-value above 1e-6), missing CDR3, stop codons, out-of-frame junctions, or ambiguous translated residues were removed. A V3J clonotype was defined by an identical inferred V gene, J gene, and CDR3 amino acid sequence. Percentage overlap between repertoires was calculated by dividing the number of shared unique clonotypes by the size of the smaller repertoire. Richness of each repertoire was evaluated using RTK rarefaction, the Chao1 estimator, and Recon v2.1 estimates of unobserved clonotypes. For all TCRbeta clonotypes obtained by the gDNA method from a few donors, generation probabilities were computed with OLGA. The clones in this table, taken by TCRdb from immuneACCESS, are in-frame only. Not every clone is retained; where verified, under half of the shortfall comes from an unresolved V gene, and the cause of the rest is unknown. The V and J calls and clone size are taken from that table; D and trimming were inferred from the DNA. For this sample the table gives approximately 940,000 clones, of which about 80% were detected only once. The top ten constitute approximately 1.5% of the sample.

Results the study describes overall, beyond this receptor: Even with the large sequencing depth, rarefaction of the sorted-subset datasets indicated that sequencing was incomplete. Sampling was restricted to blood, and TCR repertoires in tissues likely differ from the TCR repertoires found in blood. Larger estimated clonotype richness was generally found for naive subsets than for memory subsets. Pairwise subsampling led to the expectation that sequencing depth would affect the degree of clonotype sharing among donors. The small number of donors limited the genetic and exposure-history diversity represented. Compared with non-shared clonotypes, the clonotypes found in all four sorted-subset donors had higher generation probabilities. When several donors were compared, the shared fraction of clonotypes was around 4.6% for naive CD4, less than 4% for naive CD8, roughly 2.5% for memory CD4, and 0.3% to 0.5% for memory CD8.

From its cysteine to its phenylalanine, the CDR3 spans 15 amino acids. The read is trimmed to its CDR3 DNA, 45 bases read in frame from base 1. Taken from the germline V gene, the CDR1 and CDR2 loops are SGHDN and FVKESK. Trimming accounts for 1 base at V and 11 bases at J, while the number of junction bases matched to no gene is 11. The origin of this receptor is a man aged 18-30 years in good health. The sequenced sample was memory CD4+ T cells sorted from blood. Reading the label with the study, this specimen's cell subset or site is: CD45RA-negative fraction. The rearrangement combines TRBV14 with TRBJ1-5; TRBD1 aligns with 7 central bases. The nucleotide sequence reads as follows: TGTGCCAGCAGCCAAGTTAGGGGGCTCTTCTTGGCCCAGCATTTT. This encodes CASSQVRGLFLAQHF.